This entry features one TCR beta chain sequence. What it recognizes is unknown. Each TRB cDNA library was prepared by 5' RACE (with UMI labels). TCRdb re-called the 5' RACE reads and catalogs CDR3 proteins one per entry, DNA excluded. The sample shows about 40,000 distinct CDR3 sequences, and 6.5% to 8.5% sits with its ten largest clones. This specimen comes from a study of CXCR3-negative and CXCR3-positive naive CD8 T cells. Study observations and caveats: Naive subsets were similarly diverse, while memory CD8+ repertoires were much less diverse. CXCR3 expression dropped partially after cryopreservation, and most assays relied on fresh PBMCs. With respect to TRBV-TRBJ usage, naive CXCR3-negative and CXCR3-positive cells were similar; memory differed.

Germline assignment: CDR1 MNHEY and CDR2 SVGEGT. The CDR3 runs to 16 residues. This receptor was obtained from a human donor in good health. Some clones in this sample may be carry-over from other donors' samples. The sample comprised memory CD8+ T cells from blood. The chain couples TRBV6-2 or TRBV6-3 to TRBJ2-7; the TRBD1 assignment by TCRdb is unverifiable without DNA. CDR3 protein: CASSFDRGPSPYEQYF.